This T cell receptor (beta chain) was recovered during a study of blood T cell repertoires in COVID-19. As handled by the study authors: From reference gene primer amplification, estimates of nucleated cell counts were derived. Sequencing was performed with immunoSEQ multiplex PCR; in TCRdb, only in-frame clones are kept and a portion is missing. V, J and clone size derive from that table, while D and trimming were established from the DNA sequence. The sample includes about 100,000 clones, roughly 90% of them seen just once. This clone was picked up one time. CDR1 and CDR2 from the germline V gene are SGDLS and YYNGEE. Trimming removed 0 bases from V and 3 bases from J, with 10 bases in between. The CDR3 contains 15 residues.

What was sequenced was peripheral blood. This receptor was taken from a man in his 60s with acute or convalescent COVID-19. The chain couples TRBV9 to TRBJ2-1; tentative D call: TRBD2 (7 bases). The CDR3 loop is CASSVGGGNYNEQFF. CDR3 DNA sequence: TGTGCCAGCAGCGTAGGCGGGGGCAACTACAATGAGCAGTTCTTC.